This is a list of T cell receptor beta chains from one sample in a study of T cell responses to AZD1222 COVID-19 vaccine. Sequencing was performed with immunoSEQ multiplex PCR; in TCRdb, only in-frame clones are kept and a portion is missing. The sample comprises 200,000 or so clones, 94% of which are singletons, and roughly 9.2% rests with the top ten. This specimen consisted of peripheral blood, obtained on day 0 of AZD1222 vaccination. The receptors were gathered from an adult in good health. CDR3s leave out the opening cysteine and the closing phenylalanine or tryptophan. D genes are given only for firm matches.

V gene: TRBV5-6
D gene: .
CDR3 protein: ASSLAGDRVQPQH

V gene: TRBV9
D gene: TRBD2
CDR3 protein: ASSPSGGAFDEQY

V gene: TRBV5-4
D gene: .
CDR3 protein: ASSSQANTEAF

V gene: TRBV30
D gene: .
CDR3 protein: AWSVLGGNTIY

V gene: TRBV7-8
D gene: .
CDR3 protein: ASRVQGNNEQF

V gene: TRBV6-5
D gene: .
CDR3 protein: ASSSSTYNSPLH

V gene: TRBV27
D gene: TRBD1
CDR3 protein: ASSLVGQGVQPQH

V gene: TRBV9
D gene: .
CDR3 protein: ASSVGTNTEAF

V gene: TRBV6-5
D gene: TRBD2
CDR3 protein: ASSRLAGSTDTQY

V gene: TRBV6-7
D gene: .
CDR3 protein: ASGMAGPLGEQY

V gene: TRBV18
D gene: TRBD1
CDR3 protein: ASSLGQGAMNTEAF

V gene: TRBV9
D gene: TRBD2
CDR3 protein: ASSANVWTSGSGEQF

V gene: TRBV28
D gene: TRBD2
CDR3 protein: ASSSTGTSGTGEQF

V gene: TRBV5-1
D gene: .
CDR3 protein: ASSLDRNYEQY

V gene: TRBV28
D gene: .
CDR3 protein: ASGPGLGNQPQH

V gene: TRBV19
D gene: .
CDR3 protein: ASRRGTVNTEAF

V gene: TRBV10-3
D gene: .
CDR3 protein: AISELWEKDWTDTQY

V gene: TRBV5-1
D gene: TRBD1
CDR3 protein: ASSPRPTGAYGYT

V gene: TRBV5-1
D gene: .
CDR3 protein: ASSPPDRLALYEQY

V gene: TRBV4-2
D gene: .
CDR3 protein: ASSHGTTSDGYT

V gene: TRBV14
D gene: .
CDR3 protein: ASSQARLAATQY

V gene: TRBV10-1
D gene: .
CDR3 protein: ASSERAGLRLNTEAF

V gene: TRBV7-2
D gene: .
CDR3 protein: ASSLVANQPQH

V gene: TRBV9
D gene: TRBD2
CDR3 protein: ASSGRTSGYEQY

V gene: TRBV5-1
D gene: TRBD1
CDR3 protein: ASSPTGANTGELF

V gene: TRBV28
D gene: TRBD1
CDR3 protein: ASSEPGQFYGYT

V gene: TRBV7-9
D gene: .
CDR3 protein: ASSPGTGELF

V gene: TRBV20-1
D gene: .
CDR3 protein: SAREDGYT

V gene: TRBV7-9
D gene: .
CDR3 protein: ASSYTGNNQPQH

V gene: TRBV5-1
D gene: .
CDR3 protein: ASKAVPNTGELF

V gene: TRBV6-5
D gene: TRBD1
CDR3 protein: ASRQGRLYGYT

V gene: TRBV25-1
D gene: .
CDR3 protein: ASSELLTEDSPLH

V gene: TRBV6-6
D gene: .
CDR3 protein: ASTLSGANVLT

V gene: TRBV18
D gene: .
CDR3 protein: ASSPPVARTEAF

V gene: TRBV28
D gene: .
CDR3 protein: ATNLGPWETQY

V gene: TRBV28
D gene: .
CDR3 protein: ASSFPSKGGRSYNEQF

V gene: TRBV6-5
D gene: .
CDR3 protein: ASTLGGEQF

V gene: TRBV12-3/TRBV12-4
D gene: .
CDR3 protein: ASSLTLISEAF

V gene: TRBV18
D gene: .
CDR3 protein: ASSPTGRVGQF

V gene: TRBV6-5
D gene: .
CDR3 protein: ASSYDGSYNEQF

V gene: TRBV28
D gene: TRBD1
CDR3 protein: ASRASRLTGTGLGNSPLH

V gene: TRBV6-6
D gene: .
CDR3 protein: ASSRIRDPPYNEQF

V gene: TRBV7-2
D gene: TRBD1
CDR3 protein: ASSPRDRGETQY

V gene: TRBV18
D gene: .
CDR3 protein: ASSPRAGEYEQY

V gene: TRBV7-2
D gene: .
CDR3 protein: ASSYGDWVDEQF